These 11 T cell receptor beta chains originate from one sample sequenced in a study of blood T cells in healthy people across ages. For the second PCR, which ran for 7 to 11 cycles, a sample-barcoded 5' primer and a J-beta primer mix were used. TCRdb reprocessed the 5' RACE reads via MiXCR and lists one record per CDR3 protein. Here the sample spans some 1.5 million distinct CDR3 sequences, approximately 43% being singletons. The sequencing sample was made of blood. The origin of the receptors is a woman aged 18-30 years in good health.

The V gene is TRBV21-1, the J gene TRBJ1-1; the D call TRBD1 from the table was never checked on the DNA. TRBV21-1 is reported as a pseudogene. CDR3 size: 12 residues. The CDR3 DNA sequence: TGTGCCAGGACACAGGGTCGCACTGAAGCTTTCTTT. Translation gives CARTQGRTEAFF.

The J gene is TRBJ2-1, the V gene TRBV20-1; 7 bases are shared with TRBD1. The CDR3 has 14 residues. Germline assignment: CDR1 DFQATT and CDR2 SNEGSKA (reference sequence). With V trimmed by 3 bases and J by 5 bases, 7 bases remained unmatched. This CDR3 is CSASYGQANNEQFF. CDR3 in DNA: TGCAGTGCTAGCTATGGACAGGCGAACAATGAGCAGTTCTTC.

The chain uses TRBV4-1 and TRBJ1-3; D ambiguous. The germline CDR1 and CDR2 sequences are MGHRA and YSYEKL. This CDR3 has 15 residues. V gave up 0 bases and J gave up 0 bases, with 6 bases separating them. Here the CDR3 reads CASSQDIGSGNTIYF. The CDR3 bases are TGCGCCAGCAGCCAAGATATCGGCTCTGGAAACACCATATATTTT.

The chain couples TRBV7-2 to TRBJ1-2, with D perhaps matching TRBD1 (6 bases). The CDR3 has 14 amino acids. The V end was cut by 5 bases, the J end by 0 bases, with 10 bases between. The germline V gene has CDR1 SGHTA and CDR2 FQGNSA. CDR3 region: CASSARDTNYGYTF. In nucleotides, the CDR3 is TGTGCCAGCAGCGCCCGGGACACTAACTATGGCTACACCTTC.

In this sample, this clonotype turned up many times. This rearrangement joins TRBV5-4 to TRBJ2-1; D is unclear. The germline gives CDR1 SGHNT, CDR2 YYREEE (reference sequence). The CDR3 covers 12 residues. V was cut by 4 bases and J by 1 base, with 3 bases left in between. CDR3 DNA sequence: TGTGCCAGCAGCCAATCCTACAATGAGCAGTTCTTC. This translates into CASSQSYNEQFF.

The genes are TRBV5-5 and TRBJ2-3; D might be TRBD1 (7 bases). This CDR3 is built from 15 residues. CDR1 and CDR2 from the germline V gene are SGHKS and YYEKEE (reference sequence). Trimming cost V 4 bases and J 2 bases, with 14 bases left between them. CDR3 amino acids: CASSTHRGLTDTQYF. CDR3 coding DNA: TGTGCCAGCAGCACCCACAGGGGACTCACAGATACGCAGTATTTT.

This clonotype appeared a few times. The chain couples TRBV29-1 to TRBJ1-6, with 7 positions matching TRBD1. V lost 4 bases to trimming and J lost 10 bases; unmatched junction nucleotides: 7. The length of the CDR3 is 13 residues. CDR1 is SQVTM, CDR2 ANQGSEA, per germline. The CDR3, as DNA: TGCAGCGTTGCGACAGGGCTTGGCTCACCCCTCCACTTT. Amino acid sequence: CSVATGLGSPLHF.

This chain links TRBV7-9 with TRBJ2-1, with TRBD2 matching over 10 bases. The CDR3 length is 16 residues. V was pared by 1 base and J by 4 bases, with 4 bases of the junction left unmatched. The germline V gene encodes CDR1 SEHNR and CDR2 FQNEAQ (reference sequence). CDR3 residues: CASSLDSGRWYNEQFF. CDR3 DNA: TGTGCCAGCAGCTTAGATAGCGGGAGGTGGTACAATGAGCAGTTCTTC.

This clonotype was seen a few times. The chain links TRBV10-3 to TRBJ2-7; 9 bases fit TRBD1. Germline lookup yields CDR1 ENHRY and CDR2 SYGVKD. CDR3 length: 12 residues. J was trimmed by 5 bases and V by 10 bases; bases with no gene match: 6. CDR3 sequence (DNA): TGTGCCACAGAAACAGGGGGCGACGAGCAGTACTTC. The encoded protein is CATETGGDEQYF.

About this clonotype: One end of the junction fails to match germline, which may point to a read error. The rearrangement uses TRBV27 and TRBJ1-6; 8 bases are shared with TRBD1. Germline V gene sequence: CDR1 MNHEY, CDR2 SMNVEV (reference sequence). The length of the CDR3 is 15 residues. The CDR3 region is CAGSLWTGHNSPLHF. The DNA for the CDR3 is TGTGCCGGCAGTTTATGGACAGGGCACAATTCACCCCTCCACTTT.

This clonotype showed up just a few times. The chain joins TRBV7-9 to TRBJ2-5, with D tentatively TRBD2 (5 bases). The CDR3 runs 14 residues. Trimming removed 3 bases from V and 4 bases from J, with 12 bases in between. Germline V gene data show CDR1 as SEHNR and CDR2 as FQNEAQ (reference sequence). As DNA, the CDR3 is TGTGCCAGCAGCTTTAACGGGAAATTAGAGACCCAGTACTTC. As protein: CASSFNGKLETQYF. The complete variable domain, with remaining parts taken from reference TRBV7-9 and TRBJ2-5, reads DTGVSQNPRHKITKRGQNVTFRCDPISEHNRLYWYRQTLGQGPEFLTYFQNEAQLEKSRLLSDRFSAERPKGSFSTLEIQRTEQGDSAMYLCASSFNGKLETQYFGPGTRLLVL.